The subject of this entry is one T cell receptor (beta chain). Antigen specificity is unknown. Investigators isolated RNA and reverse transcribed it into cDNA to act as the sequencing template. Here immunoSEQ multiplex PCR was the method, and the copy in TCRdb shows in-frame clones only, minus some. Of approximately 280,000 clones listed, over 45% are singletons. Germline V gene sequence: CDR1 SGHRS, CDR2 YFSETQ. V dropped 3 bases and J dropped 5 bases, with 14 bases sitting between them. The CDR3 sequence is 14 residues long. This record comes from a study of CD8+ T cells in alopecia areata. At the level of the study: Those treated were given oral tofacitinib at 5 to 10 mg twice daily. The authors scored treated patients' severity by affected scalp percentage.

Treatment described: oral pan-JAK inhibitor, 5-10 mg twice daily. Study conclusions and caveats: Lesional scalp, notably in alopecia totalis/universalis, had clonality above that of normal scalp. Tofacitinib significantly decreased scalp clonality and expanded CD8+ clones among top 100.

This chain uses TRBV5-1 with TRBJ2-5; TRBD2 might be the D (5 bases). The input for sequencing was CD4+ T cells sorted from blood, taken at week 24, from a patient treated with tofacitinib. The origin of this receptor is a human donor with alopecia areata. In DNA form, the CDR3 reads TGCGCCAGCAGCTGGACTTCCCTGGGGGAGACCCAGTACTTC. Its protein product is CASSWTSLGETQYF.